Given below is one TCR beta chain in context. V was clipped by 2 bases and J by 1 base, with 14 bases between them. Germline CDR1 and CDR2: MNHEY and SVGAGI. CDR3 length equals 16 residues. PCR primers comprised 60 Vbeta and 13 Jbeta primers. Sequenced by immunoSEQ multiplex PCR; TCRdb stores in-frame clones only, minus some. The sample yields 59,000 or so clones, approximately 75% seen once. This entry comes from a study of cytomegalovirus exposure and HLA in healthy donors. This clonotype was sampled from a man aged 25 to 45 in good health and CMV-seropositive. V and J are TRBV6-5 and TRBJ1-1, with D possibly TRBD1 on 5 matching bases. Sequenced material: PBMCs. CDR3 region: CASSYPRGGANTEAFF. The CDR3 nucleotides read TGTGCCAGCAGTTACCCCCGGGGAGGGGCGAACACTGAAGCTTTCTTT.